The 28 T cell receptor beta chains in this list originate from one sample, sequenced in a study of spatial heterogeneity in lung cancer. Regarding the study as a whole: Expanded alpha and beta TCR counts within tumors tracked tumor mutation counts.

Time point noted: sample taken at primary tumor resection. TCRdb recomputed calls from the 5' RACE reads with MiXCR, one row per CDR3 protein. The data show thousands of distinct CDR3 sequences, with roughly an eighth seen just once and approximately 14% held by the top ten. What these receptors recognize is not known. The specimen was lung tumor tissue, collected at surgery. The receptor set was obtained from a male donor with early-stage non-small cell lung cancer.

By sample share, this clonotype is medium-sized. This beta chain came through as a stray read in a library set up for alpha chains, and its size says little. The rearrangement joins TRBV20-1 to TRBJ1-6, with D perhaps matching TRBD1 (6 bases). The CDR3 runs to 16 residues. The V end was cut by 1 base, the J end by 8 bases, with 18 bases between. Germline CDR1 is DFQATT and CDR2 is SNEGSKA (reference sequence). The CDR3 here is CSARGIDGGPDSPLHF. The CDR3 DNA sequence: TGCAGTGCTAGAGGAATAGATGGGGGGCCCGATTCACCCCTCCACTTT.

This clonotype was seen ten or more times. Because the library targeted alpha chains, this beta chain is an off-target read whose size means little. The rearrangement uses TRBV18 and TRBJ2-3; 9 bases match TRBD1. Germline CDR1 KGHSH, CDR2 LQKENI. V shed 6 bases, J shed 5 bases, and the junction held 3 bases outside the gene matches. This CDR3 is 13 amino acids long. The CDR3 reads CASSNRGQDTQYF. The CDR3 coding sequence is TGTGCCAGCTCGAACAGGGGGCAAGATACGCAGTATTTT.

There are many counts of this clonotype. Since it is a stray read in a library aimed at alpha chains, this beta chain has a size that is not meaningful. The V gene is TRBV28, the J gene TRBJ2-3; perhaps D is TRBD1 or TRBD2 (5 bases each). Trimming removed 5 bases at V and 3 bases at J, with 18 bases between. The CDR3 has 16 amino acids. Germline-derived CDR1 and CDR2 are MDHEN and SYDVKM. DNA of the CDR3: TGTGCCAGCAGTACCCGGGGCAGAAAGTATACAGATACGCAGTATTTT. Translating gives CASSTRGRKYTDTQYF.

In its sample, this clonotype was seen many times. This beta chain slipped into a library made for alpha chains as a stray read, so its size is not meaningful. The chain has TRBV30 and TRBJ2-7; D may be TRBD2 (7 bases). The CDR3 spans 12 residues. Germline V lookup: CDR1 GTSNPN, CDR2 SVGIG (reference sequence). V lost 1 base, J lost 6 bases, and 10 bases lay in between. CDR3 coding DNA: TGTGCCTGGAGTGCGCGGGGGCGCGAGCAGTACTTC. It codes for CAWSARGREQYF.

This clonotype appeared many times. This beta chain is an unintended read in a library built for alpha chains; its size means little. The chain carries TRBV7-9 and TRBJ2-3, with D perhaps TRBD2 (6 bases). V gave up 3 bases and J gave up 2 bases, with 9 bases separating them. The CDR3 spans 14 residues. CDR1 and CDR2 (germline): SEHNR, FQNEAQ (reference sequence). Written as DNA, the CDR3 is TGTGCCAGCAGCTTGGAGGGGACCACAGATACGCAGTATTTT. This translates into CASSLEGTTDTQYF. The full variable domain, rest sourced from reference TRBV7-9 and TRBJ2-3, is DTGVSQNPRHKITKRGQNVTFRCDPISEHNRLYWYRQTLGQGPEFLTYFQNEAQLEKSRLLSDRFSAERPKGSFSTLEIQRTEQGDSAMYLCASSLEGTTDTQYFGPGTRLTVL.

This clonotype was detected ten times or more. This beta chain came through as a stray read in a library set up for alpha chains, and its size says little. This chain joins TRBV4-1 and TRBJ2-3, with 10 nucleotides matching TRBD2. V dropped 4 bases and J dropped 2; count of bases not matched to a gene: 9. Germline V gene sequence: CDR1 MGHRA, CDR2 YSYEKL. This CDR3 has 17 residues. Here the CDR3 DNA reads TGCGCCAGCAGCCCACGACTAGCGGGTGATTTCACAGATACGCAGTATTTT. It codes for CASSPRLAGDFTDTQYF.

This clonotype was recorded at least ten times. Found in a library prepared for alpha chains, this beta chain is an off-target read, and its abundance has little meaning. The J gene is TRBJ1-5, the V gene TRBV5-1; 10 nucleotides agree with TRBD1. Germline trimming cut 0 bases from V and 7 bases from J; bases unmatched to any gene: 7. Per the germline V gene, CDR1 is SGHRS and CDR2 is YFSETQ. The CDR3 runs 16 residues. Written as DNA, the CDR3 is TGCGCCAGCAGCTTGGGGACAGGGGGAAGGGGACAGCCCCAGCATTTT. Protein sequence: CASSLGTGGRGQPQHF. Full variable domain (outside the CDR3, taken from reference TRBV5-1 and TRBJ1-5): KAGVTQTPRYLIKTRGQQVTLSCSPISGHRSVSWYQQTPGQGLQFLFEYFSETQRNKGNFPGRFSGRQFSNSRSEMNVSTLELGDSALYLCASSLGTGGRGQPQHFGDGTRLSIL.

By share, this clonotype counts as medium-sized. Since the library was made to target alpha chains, this beta chain is a stray read and its abundance is not meaningful. This chain joins TRBV12-3 or TRBV12-4 and TRBJ2-3, with D hard to call. Trimming took 3 bases from V and 0 from J, leaving 10 bases between them. CDR3 length: 15 residues. CDR3 in DNA: TGTGCCAGCAGTTTTTTCGGCGGCAGCACAGATACGCAGTATTTT. It is translated as CASSFFGGSTDTQYF.

This clonotype was recorded a few times. The library was prepared for alpha chains; this beta chain is a stray read, so its frequency means little. This rearrangement joins TRBV10-3 to TRBJ2-3; TRBD2 matches 9 bases. This CDR3 region has 16 residues. V was pared by 10 bases and J by 6 bases, with 17 bases of the junction left unmatched. Germline assignment: CDR1 ENHRY and CDR2 SYGVKD. CDR3 nucleotides: TGTGCCACCAATTCGATGGGCGGGAGGGCCATTGATACGCAGTATTTT. It specifies CATNSMGGRAIDTQYF.

This clonotype is judged medium-sized. A library prepared for alpha chains yielded this beta chain as an off-target read; its size is of little meaning. The chain employs TRBV6-2 or TRBV6-3 and TRBJ2-1; no reliable D call. The CDR3 runs to 13 residues. Trimming cost V 0 bases and J 9 bases, with 9 bases left between them. Germline CDR1 MNHEY, CDR2 SVGEGT. CDR3 region: CASSYSPGTEQFF. The CDR3 region has the DNA TGTGCCAGCAGTTACTCTCCGGGCACTGAGCAGTTCTTC.

This clonotype appeared many times. For a library built for alpha chains, this beta chain is a stray read; little rests on its size. The chain has TRBV29-1 and TRBJ1-3; D is undetermined. The V gene's germline CDR1 is SQVTM and CDR2 ANQGSEA. V was shortened by 6 bases and J by 0 bases, with 12 bases between the two germline ends. This CDR3 region has 14 residues. The chain's CDR3 is CSVPQESSGNTIYF. Written as DNA, the CDR3 is TGCAGCGTACCCCAGGAGAGCTCTGGAAACACCATATATTTT. Drawing the rest from reference TRBV29-1 and TRBJ1-3, the complete variable domain is SAVISQKPSRDICQRGTSLTIQCQVDSQVTMMFWYRQQPGQSLTLIATANQGSEATYESGFVIDKFPISRPNLTFSTLTVSNMSPEDSSIYLCSVPQESSGNTIYFGEGSWLTVV.

Many counts were recorded for this clonotype. The library was prepared for alpha chains; this beta chain is a stray read, so its frequency means little. The chain recombines TRBV6-2 or TRBV6-3 with TRBJ2-3; D possibly corresponds to TRBD2 (6 bases). The germline gives CDR1 MNHEY, CDR2 SVGEGT. V was pared by 4 bases and J by 2 bases, with 13 bases between. The CDR3 sequence is 15 residues long. This CDR3 reads CASSFLAGNTDTQYF. The CDR3 DNA reads TGTGCCAGCAGTTTTCTGGCGGGGAACACAGATACGCAGTATTTT.

This clonotype is labeled medium-sized (0.01 to 0.1%). Little can be read into the size of this beta chain, an off-target read in a library designed for alpha chains. V is TRBV5-1 and J is TRBJ2-2; a weak D match, TRBD1 (5 bases). This CDR3 is built from 16 residues. Germline lookup yields CDR1 SGHRS and CDR2 YFSETQ. The V and J ends lost 0 bases and 3 bases respectively, with 12 bases between them. CDR3 sequence: CASSLDGAMYTGELFF. The CDR3 bases are TGCGCCAGCAGCTTGGATGGGGCCATGTACACCGGGGAGCTGTTTTTT.

This clonotype was picked up many times. Because this beta chain is a stray read in a library intended to capture alpha chains, its abundance should not be given much weight. The chain combines TRBV6-2 or TRBV6-3 with TRBJ2-1, with 11 bases identical to TRBD1. In germline, CDR1 is MNHEY, CDR2 SVGEGT. The CDR3 runs 16 residues. V was pared by 8 bases and J by 6 bases, with 12 bases of the junction left unmatched. The chain's CDR3 is CASGYKTGTGGNEQFF. DNA of the CDR3: TGTGCCAGCGGCTATAAAACCGGGACAGGGGGCAATGAGCAGTTCTTC.

By its share, this clonotype is medium-sized. This beta chain lies outside the target of a library built for alpha chains; its clone size means little. This chain joins TRBV20-1 and TRBJ1-2; D gene ambiguous. Per the germline V gene, CDR1 is DFQATT and CDR2 is SNEGSKA (reference sequence). Trimming pared 4 bases from V and 5 bases from J, leaving 14 bases between. The CDR3 is 13 residues long. The CDR3 sequence: CSAIHGPQYGYTF. CDR3 sequence (DNA): TGCAGTGCTATACACGGGCCCCAGTATGGCTACACCTTC.

This clonotype appeared many times. This beta chain turned up in a library designed for alpha chains; as an off-target read, its abundance says little. The chain carries TRBV28 and TRBJ1-2; D possibly corresponds to TRBD1 (5 bases). The length of the CDR3 is 12 residues. Per germline, CDR1 MDHEN and CDR2 SYDVKM. The V end lost 5 bases, the J end lost 4 bases, and 8 bases lay between the germline ends. The CDR3 protein is CASSLGTYGYTF. Written as DNA, the CDR3 is TGTGCCAGCAGTCTGGGGACCTATGGCTACACCTTC.

This clonotype was detected ten times or more. Found in a library prepared for alpha chains, this beta chain is an off-target read, and its abundance has little meaning. CDR3 residues: CASSLAEGVPYNEQFF. In DNA, the CDR3 is TGTGCCAGCAGTTTAGCGGAGGGCGTACCCTACAATGAGCAGTTCTTC. The V gene is TRBV12-3 or TRBV12-4, the J gene TRBJ2-1; D is perhaps TRBD2 (6 bases). CDR3 size: 16 residues. V lost 0 bases and J 2 bases, leaving 11 bases between the germline ends.

This clonotype was observed many times. Because the library targeted alpha chains, this beta chain is an off-target read whose size means little. This chain joins TRBV20-1 and TRBJ2-1, with 15 bases matching TRBD2. In germline, CDR1 is DFQATT, CDR2 SNEGSKA (reference sequence). V lost 6 bases to trimming and J lost 1 base; unmatched junction nucleotides: 7. CDR3 size: 17 residues. The CDR3 DNA follows: TGCAGTGCCAGGACTAGCGGGAGGGGGAATTCCTACAATGAGCAGTTCTTC. The encoded protein is CSARTSGRGNSYNEQFF.

This clonotype showed up many times. This beta chain is an off-target read within a library intended for alpha chains, so its frequency means little. CDR3 in amino acids: CASNGVRSSPYEQYF. The CDR3 coding sequence is TGTGCCAGCAACGGGGTGCGCAGTTCCCCCTACGAGCAGTACTTC. V and J are TRBV2 and TRBJ2-7; tentative D call: TRBD2 (5 bases). CDR1 SNHLY and CDR2 FYNNEI come from the germline V gene. The CDR3 spans 15 residues. Trimming left V 7 bases short and J 2 bases short, with 18 bases between.

Many counts were recorded for this clonotype. This beta chain is a stray read from a library made for alpha chains; its abundance is not meaningful. The V call is TRBV27, the J call TRBJ2-3; no reliable D call. The CDR3 sequence is 12 residues long. With 1 base removed from V and 6 bases from J, the gap between germline ends came to 5 bases. Germline CDR1 reads MNHEY; CDR2 reads SMNVEV (reference sequence). As DNA, the CDR3 is TGTGCCAGCAGTTTATTCGGGGATACGCAGTATTTT. The encoded protein is CASSLFGDTQYF.

This clonotype was recorded at least ten times. This beta chain is off target for a library built for alpha chains, so its abundance means little. The chain couples TRBV28 to TRBJ1-1; no reliable D call. Germline V CDR1 and CDR2: MDHEN, SYDVKM. The CDR3 consists of 12 residues. Between the trimmed V and J ends, which lost 7 bases and 0 bases, there was a span of 6 bases. The CDR3 is CASNRMNTEAFF. DNA for the CDR3: TGTGCCAGCAACCGTATGAACACTGAAGCTTTCTTT.

This clonotype was seen at least ten times. The library was built for alpha chains, so this beta chain is an off-target read and its size means little. This chain connects TRBV7-6 to TRBJ2-2; D possibly corresponds to TRBD2 (5 bases). The CDR3 is 15 amino acids. With 7 bases removed from V and 5 bases from J, the gap between germline ends came to 17 bases. Looked up from germline, CDR1 is SGHVS and CDR2 is FNYEAQ. This CDR3 is CASNSKDRGTGELFF. CDR3 nucleotide sequence: TGTGCCAGCAACTCCAAGGACCGAGGGACCGGGGAGCTGTTTTTT.

This clonotype was observed many times. This beta chain is an off-target read within a library intended for alpha chains, so its frequency means little. The chain carries TRBV2 and TRBJ2-1, with 16 bases aligning to TRBD2. The CDR3 length is 14 residues. From germline, CDR1 is SNHLY and CDR2 FYNNEI. V gave up 7 bases and J gave up 10 bases; unmatched junction bases: 4. CDR3 loop: CASTRGLAGGEQFF. The CDR3 DNA reads as TGTGCCAGCACTAGGGGACTAGCGGGAGGGGAGCAGTTCTTC.

The table lists this clonotype with many counts. This beta chain is a stray sequence in a library constructed for alpha chains; its clone size is not meaningful. The chain has TRBV6-2 or TRBV6-3 and TRBJ1-1; D perhaps matches TRBD1 (6 bases). Trimming left V 5 bases short and J 6 bases short, with 16 bases between. The CDR3 is 14 amino acids. CDR1 is MNHEY and CDR2 is SVGEGT in the germline V gene. CDR3 coding DNA: TGTGCCAGCAGTGACCTACAGGGAATAGCTGAAGCTTTCTTT. Amino acid sequence: CASSDLQGIAEAFF.

There are many counts of this clonotype. In a library made to pick up alpha chains, this beta chain is a stray read with a size that means little. The chain links TRBV5-4 to TRBJ1-1; D possibly corresponds to TRBD1 (5 bases). Germline V lookup: CDR1 SGHNT, CDR2 YYREEE (reference sequence). This CDR3 contains 19 residues. Trimming cost V 2 bases and J 0 bases, with 23 bases left between them. This CDR3 reads CASSLGRSGGQGLNTEAFF. CDR3 sequence (DNA): TGTGCCAGCAGCTTAGGTAGAAGTGGAGGGCAGGGACTGAACACTGAAGCTTTCTTT.

This clonotype occurred many times. This beta chain is off target for a library built for alpha chains, so its abundance means little. V gene TRBV7-2 combines with J gene TRBJ1-6; D gene uncertain. V lost 4 bases, J lost 11 bases, and 12 bases lay in between. Germline V gene data show CDR1 as SGHTA and CDR2 as FQGNSA. The CDR3 spans 13 residues. The CDR3 DNA is TGTGCCAGCAGCTCTAACCCGGGTGCACCCCTCCACTTT. This encodes CASSSNPGAPLHF.

This clonotype was found many times. A library prepared for alpha chains yielded this beta chain as an off-target read; its size is of little meaning. The J gene is TRBJ1-2, the V gene TRBV29-1; 9 bases line up with TRBD1. The CDR3 length is 16 residues. V dropped 5 bases and J dropped 3; count of bases not matched to a gene: 13. Germline loops: CDR1 SQVTM, CDR2 ANQGSEA. CDR3 residues: CSVLTSGTGLYYGYTF. The CDR3 coding sequence is TGCAGCGTTCTGACGTCGGGGACAGGGCTGTACTATGGCTACACCTTC.

Many counts were recorded for this clonotype. With the library built for alpha chains, this beta chain is off target and its frequency is not meaningful. This sequence joins TRBV4-3 and TRBJ2-3, with 9 nucleotides matching TRBD1. The CDR3 length is 14 residues. V was pared by 4 bases and J by 4 bases, with 3 bases of the junction left unmatched. Germline values: CDR1 LGHNA, CDR2 YSLEER. Here the CDR3 DNA reads TGCGCCAGCAGCCGTGACAGGGGGGCAGATACGCAGTATTTT. Its protein is CASSRDRGADTQYF.